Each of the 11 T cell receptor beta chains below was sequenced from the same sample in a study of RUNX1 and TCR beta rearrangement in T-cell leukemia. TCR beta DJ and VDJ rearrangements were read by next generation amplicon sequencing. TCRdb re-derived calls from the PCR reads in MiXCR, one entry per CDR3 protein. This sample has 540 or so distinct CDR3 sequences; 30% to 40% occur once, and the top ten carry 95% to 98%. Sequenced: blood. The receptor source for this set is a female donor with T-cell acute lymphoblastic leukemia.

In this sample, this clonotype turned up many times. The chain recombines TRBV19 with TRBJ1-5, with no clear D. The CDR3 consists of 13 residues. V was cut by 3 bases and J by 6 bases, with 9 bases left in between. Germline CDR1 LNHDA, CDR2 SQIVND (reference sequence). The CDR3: CASSISRPQPQHF. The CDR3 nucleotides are TGTGCCAGTAGTATTTCCCGACCTCAGCCCCAGCATTTT.

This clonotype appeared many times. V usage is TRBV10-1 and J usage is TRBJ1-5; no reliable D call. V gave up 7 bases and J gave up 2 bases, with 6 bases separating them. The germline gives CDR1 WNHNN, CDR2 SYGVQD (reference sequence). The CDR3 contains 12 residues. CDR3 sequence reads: CASKVGNQPQHF. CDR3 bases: TGCGCCAGCAAGGTGGGCAATCAGCCCCAGCATTTT.

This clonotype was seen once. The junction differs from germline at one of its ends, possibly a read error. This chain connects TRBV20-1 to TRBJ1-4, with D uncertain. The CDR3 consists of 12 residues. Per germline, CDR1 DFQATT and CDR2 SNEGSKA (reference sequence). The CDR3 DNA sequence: TGCCGTGCTCTCTTTTGGGATGAAAAACTGTTTTTT. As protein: CRALFWDEKLFF.

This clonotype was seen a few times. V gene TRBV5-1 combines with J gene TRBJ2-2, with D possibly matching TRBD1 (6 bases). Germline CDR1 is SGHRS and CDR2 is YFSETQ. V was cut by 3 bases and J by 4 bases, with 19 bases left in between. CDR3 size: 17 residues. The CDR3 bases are TGCGCCAGCAGCTCCCCTAAGACAGGCGGAGGCACCGGGGAGCTGTTTTTT. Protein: CASSSPKTGGGTGELFF.

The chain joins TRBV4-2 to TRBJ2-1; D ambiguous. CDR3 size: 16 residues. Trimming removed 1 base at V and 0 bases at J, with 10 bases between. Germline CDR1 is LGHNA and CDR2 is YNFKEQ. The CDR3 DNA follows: TGTGCCAGCAGCCAAGGACGTCGGAGCTCCTACAATGAGCAGTTCTTC. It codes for CASSQGRRSSYNEQFF.

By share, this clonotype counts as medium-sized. The CDR3 bases are TGCAGTGCTAGAGGGCTGGGGGCGAGGAAGAATGAAAAACTGTTTTTT. Translation gives CSARGLGARKNEKLFF. The chain links TRBV20-1 to TRBJ1-4; maybe TRBD1 (6 bases). Germline CDR1 DFQATT, CDR2 SNEGSKA (reference sequence). This CDR3 comprises 16 residues. The ends were cut back, 1 base at V and 5 bases at J, with 17 bases in the middle.

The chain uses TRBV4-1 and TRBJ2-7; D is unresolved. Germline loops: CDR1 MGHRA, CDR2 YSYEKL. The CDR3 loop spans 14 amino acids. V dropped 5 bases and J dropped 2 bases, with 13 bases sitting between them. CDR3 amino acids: CASSSFLGTYEQYF. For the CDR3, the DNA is TGCGCCAGCAGCTCGTTTCTGGGGACCTACGAGCAGTACTTC.

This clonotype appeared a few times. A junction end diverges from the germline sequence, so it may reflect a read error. CDR3 sequence (DNA): TGCGCCAGCAGCCAAGAGCCGAACACTGAAGCCTTCTTT. Translation: CASSQEPNTEAFF. The chain uses TRBV4-3 and TRBJ1-1; D unresolved. The CDR3 runs to 13 residues. Germline CDR1 reads LGHNA; CDR2 reads YSLEER.

The chain's CDR3 is CASSHAEQGEKLFF. In DNA, the CDR3 is TGTGCCAGCAGTCACGCCGAACAGGGAGAGAAACTGTTTTTT. The chain uses TRBV7-6 and TRBJ1-4, with D possibly matching TRBD1 (6 bases). The germline gives CDR1 SGHVS, CDR2 FNYEAQ. The CDR3 sequence is 14 residues long. V was shortened by 6 bases and J by 11 bases, with 19 bases between the two germline ends. Full variable domain (rest looked up from reference TRBV7-6 and TRBJ1-4): GAGVSQSPRYKVTKRGQDVALRCDPISGHVSLYWYRQALGQGPEFLTYFNYEAQQDKSGLPNDRFSAERPEGSISTLTIQRTEQRDSAMYRCASSHAEQGEKLFFGSGTQLSVL.

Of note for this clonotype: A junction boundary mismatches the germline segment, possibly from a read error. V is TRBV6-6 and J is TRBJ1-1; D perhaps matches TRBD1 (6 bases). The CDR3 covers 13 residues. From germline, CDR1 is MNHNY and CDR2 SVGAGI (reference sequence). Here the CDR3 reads CGSRHPGDTEAFF. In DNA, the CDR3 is TGTGGCAGCAGACACCCAGGGGACACTGAAGCTTTCTTT.

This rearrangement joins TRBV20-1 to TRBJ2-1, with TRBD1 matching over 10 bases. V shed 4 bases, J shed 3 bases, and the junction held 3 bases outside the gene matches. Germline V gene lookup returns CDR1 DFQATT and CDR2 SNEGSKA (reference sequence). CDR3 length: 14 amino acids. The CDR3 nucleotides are TGCAGTGCTACGGACAGGGGGGACTACAATGAGCAGTTCTTC. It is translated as CSATDRGDYNEQFF.